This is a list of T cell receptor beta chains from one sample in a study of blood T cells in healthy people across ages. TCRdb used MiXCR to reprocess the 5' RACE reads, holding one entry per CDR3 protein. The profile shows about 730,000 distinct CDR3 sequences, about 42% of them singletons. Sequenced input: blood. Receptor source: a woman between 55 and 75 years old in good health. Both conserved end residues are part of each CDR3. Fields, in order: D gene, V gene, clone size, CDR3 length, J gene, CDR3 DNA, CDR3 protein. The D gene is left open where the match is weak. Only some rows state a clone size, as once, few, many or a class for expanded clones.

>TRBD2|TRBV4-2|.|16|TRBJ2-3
TGTGCCAGCAGCTCCCGTAGCGGGGTTAGCACAGATACGCAGTATTTT
CASSSRSGVSTDTQYF
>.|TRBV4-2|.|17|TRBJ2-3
TGTGCCAGCAGCCAAGATCTTCTCAGATTCAGCACAGATACGCAGTATTTT
CASSQDLLRFSTDTQYF
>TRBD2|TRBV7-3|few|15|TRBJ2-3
TGTGCCAGCAGCTTAGGCGGGAGGATCGCAGATACGCAGTATTTT
CASSLGGRIADTQYF
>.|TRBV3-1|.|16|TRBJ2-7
TGTGCCAGCAGCCAGGATTTCCGGGGACTGGCCTACGAGCAGTACTTC
CASSQDFRGLAYEQYF
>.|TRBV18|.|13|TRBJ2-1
TGTGCCGGCTCACAGGGGACTAACAATGAGCAGTTCTTC
CAGSQGTNNEQFF
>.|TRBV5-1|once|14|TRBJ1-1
TGCGCCAGCAGCTTGGCCGTGGGGGGCACTGAAGCTTTCTTT
CASSLAVGGTEAFF
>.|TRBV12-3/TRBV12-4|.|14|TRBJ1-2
TGTGCCAGCAACATACAGGGACCTAACTATGGCTACACCTTC
CASNIQGPNYGYTF
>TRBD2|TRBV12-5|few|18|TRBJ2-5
TGTGCTAGTGGTTTGGTAGGGGCCAGCGGGGGAACCCAAGAGACCCAGTACTTC
CASGLVGASGGTQETQYF
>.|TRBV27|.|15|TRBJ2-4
TGTGCCAGCAGACGGGTGACAGGCAACAAAAACATTCAGTACTTC
CASRRVTGNKNIQYF
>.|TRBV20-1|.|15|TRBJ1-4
TGCAGTGCGTACGCCGGGGCCCGGCTAAATGAAAAACTGTTTTTT
CSAYAGARLNEKLFF
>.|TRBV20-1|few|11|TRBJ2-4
TGCAGTGCTAGGGAGGATTACATTCAGTACTTC
CSAREDYIQYF
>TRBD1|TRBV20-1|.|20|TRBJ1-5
TGCAGTGCTAGACCCGTGGCAACGGGACAGGCTATAGTTAGCAATCAGCCCCAGCATTTT
CSARPVATGQAIVSNQPQHF
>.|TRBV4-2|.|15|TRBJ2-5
TGTGCCAGCAGCCAAGATACACTACCTAATGGGGCCCAGTACTTC
CASSQDTLPNGAQYF
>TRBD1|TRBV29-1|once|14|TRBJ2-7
TGCAGCGCCCTCACCGGGACAGGGGGCTACGAGCAGTACTTC
CSALTGTGGYEQYF
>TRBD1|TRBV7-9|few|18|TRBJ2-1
TGTGCCAGCAGCTTAGGGGCAGGGGGAGCATGGGAAGCGAATGAGCAGTTCTTC
CASSLGAGGAWEANEQFF
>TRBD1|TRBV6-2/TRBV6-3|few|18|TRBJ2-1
TGTGCCAGCAGACGAATGAATACAGGGGGCAGGGTTTACAATGAGCAGTTCTTC
CASRRMNTGGRVYNEQFF
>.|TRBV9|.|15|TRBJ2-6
TGTGCCAGCAGCGTACTATGGGCTGGGGCCAACGTCCTGACTTTC
CASSVLWAGANVLTF